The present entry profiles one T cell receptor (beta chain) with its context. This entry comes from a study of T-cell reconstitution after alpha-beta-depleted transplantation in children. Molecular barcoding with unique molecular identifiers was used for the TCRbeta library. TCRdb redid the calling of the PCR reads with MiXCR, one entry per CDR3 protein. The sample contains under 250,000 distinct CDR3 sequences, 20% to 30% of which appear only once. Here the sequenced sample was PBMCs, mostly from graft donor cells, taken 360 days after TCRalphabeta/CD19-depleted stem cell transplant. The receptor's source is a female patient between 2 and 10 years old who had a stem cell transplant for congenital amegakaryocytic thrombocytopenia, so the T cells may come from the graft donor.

The CDR3 region is CATSDSRQGAGTQYF. CDR3 nucleotides: TGTGCCACCAGTGATTCGAGACAGGGGGCGGGGACGCAGTATTTT. The chain joins TRBV24-1 to TRBJ2-3; the match to TRBD1 covers 10 bases. The CDR3 sequence is 15 residues long. V trimming: 2 bases; J trimming: 9 bases; junction bases outside the gene matches: 7. Germline CDR1 and CDR2: KGHDR and SFDVKD.